The entry below describes one T cell receptor (beta chain). Its recognized antigen is unknown. No much larger clone exists at a distance of one base, and base qualities are not known. Whole blood was collected in K2EDTA tubes by collaborating institutions according to the institutions' own protocols. Collaborator samples were shipped for TCRbeta analysis as frozen whole blood, isolated PBMCs, or DNA extracted from either sample type. This entry belongs to a study of blood T cell repertoires in COVID-19 (dated by TCRdb to about 2020). Regarding the research as a whole: The collaborator samples originated in the United States, Italy and Spain and spanned the acute and convalescent phases of COVID-19. The samples were drawn from two sources: the first 160 participants of the ongoing ImmuneRACE study, and 1,254 subjects contributed by 6 global collaborators. The dataset comprised deeply sampled blood TCRbeta repertoires from subjects exposed to, actively infected with, or recovered from COVID-19. The material from the prospective study consisted of cDNA or gDNA derived from T cells, B-cell-depleted T cells, or PBMCs. The repertoires were made available in a free public database intended to serve as a resource for research on the immune response to SARS-CoV-2. Where HLA class I and class II types were available, the types were taken from metadata supplied by the sample provider, not from assay-based typing. A de-identified subject ID, COVID-19 status, age in years and sex were almost always included in the sample metadata. The research as a whole found: The quantity of clinical and demographic metadata differed by source and by participant and was supplied without curation.

Spanning cysteine to phenylalanine, the CDR3 consists of 14 amino acids. Here the CDR3 DNA is all that survives: 42 bases in frame from base 1. Deletion took 3 bases off V and 6 bases off J, with a span of 12 bases between the germline ends. Based on the germline V gene, the CDR1 and CDR2 sequences are SGHRS and YFSETQ. TCRbeta CDR3 regions were amplified from genomic DNA by means of the immunoSEQ Assay, a bias-controlled multiplex PCR. Per the authors' processing: Nucleated cell counts per sample were estimated from amplification of reference gene primers within the assay. To quantify the absolute abundance of each unique TCRbeta CDR3 rearrangement, sequence reads were collapsed and filtered. For each sample, productive Simpson clonality was calculated as the square root of Simpson's diversity index over productive rearrangements. TCRdb's version of the immuneACCESS table is confined to in-frame rearrangements and falls short of the full clone set. An unresolved V gene accounts for under half of the shortfall where checked; the remainder is of unknown origin. That table furnishes V, J and clone size, whereas the DNA furnished D and trimming. Across this sample there are roughly 100,000 clones, with 65% to 90% seen only once. Around 4.8% of the sample comes from the top ten.

The receptor's source is a man aged 55 to 70 with acute or convalescent COVID-19. The specimen sequenced was peripheral blood. The V and J segments used are TRBV5-1 and TRBJ2-2; the D gene cannot be resolved reliably. The nucleotide sequence is TGCGCCAGCAGCTCCTCGTCGACACCCGGGGAGCTGTTTTTT. It encodes CASSSSSTPGELFF.